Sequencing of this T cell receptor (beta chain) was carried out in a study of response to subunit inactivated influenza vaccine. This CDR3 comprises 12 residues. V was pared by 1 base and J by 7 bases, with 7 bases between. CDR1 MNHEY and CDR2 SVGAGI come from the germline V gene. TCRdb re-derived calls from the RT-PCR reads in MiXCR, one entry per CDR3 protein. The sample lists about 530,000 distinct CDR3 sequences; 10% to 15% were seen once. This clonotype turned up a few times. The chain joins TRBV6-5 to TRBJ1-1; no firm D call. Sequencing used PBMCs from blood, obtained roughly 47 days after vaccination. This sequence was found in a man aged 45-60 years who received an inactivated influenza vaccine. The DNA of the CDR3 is TGTGCCAGCAGTTACTTGGGCAATGAAGCTTTCTTT. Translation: CASSYLGNEAFF.